Listed here are 17 T cell receptor beta chains from one sample, sequenced in a study of shared clonotypes between healthy human individuals. Profiling relied on immunoSEQ multiplex PCR, and the TCRdb table lists in-frame clones only, not all of them. The sample lists 2 million to 2.5 million clones, over 85% seen once, with 0.35% to 0.5% in the top ten. Sample: naive CD4+ T cells from PBMCs. The sample's subset: CD45RA+ positively selected. The receptors here all came from a man aged 18 to 30 in good health. Some clones in this sample may be carry-over from other donors' samples.

The chain combines TRBV13 with TRBJ2-1; the D gene is possibly TRBD1 (5 bases). Per the germline V gene, CDR1 is PRHDT and CDR2 is FYEKMQ (reference sequence). The CDR3 length is 16 residues. The germline V and J ends were trimmed by 4 bases and 4 bases, with 17 bases remaining between them. CDR3 coding DNA: TGTGCCAGCAGCTCCTCAGGGTCGGCAGGATACAATGAGCAGTTCTTC. Its protein product is CASSSSGSAGYNEQFF.

The chain couples TRBV18 to TRBJ2-7, with a tentative D call TRBD1 (6 bases). This CDR3 spans 15 amino acids. With 5 bases removed from V and 5 bases from J, the gap between germline ends came to 19 bases. CDR1 KGHSH and CDR2 LQKENI come from the germline V gene. Here the CDR3 reads CASSLLLGARDEQYF. The DNA for the CDR3 is TGTGCCAGCTCATTACTGTTGGGGGCGCGCGACGAGCAGTACTTC.

The V gene is TRBV5-1, the J gene TRBJ1-2; tentatively, D is TRBD1 (5 bases). The germline V gene has CDR1 SGHRS and CDR2 YFSETQ. V dropped 4 bases and J dropped 4 bases, with 14 bases sitting between them. This CDR3 is 14 amino acids long. CDR3: CASSETQGSYGYTF. The CDR3 region has the DNA TGCGCCAGCAGCGAGACCCAGGGTAGCTATGGCTACACCTTC.

The chain employs TRBV7-9 and TRBJ1-5, with 9 nucleotides matching TRBD1. Per the germline V gene, CDR1 is SEHNR and CDR2 is FQNEAQ (reference sequence). This CDR3 contains 15 residues. J gave up 7 bases and V 5 bases, and 9 bases lay outside the gene matches. Here the CDR3 reads CASSPDRGARQPQHF. In DNA form, the CDR3 reads TGTGCCAGCAGCCCGGACAGGGGTGCTAGACAGCCCCAGCATTTT.

The V call is TRBV2, the J call TRBJ1-5; a weak D match, TRBD1 (5 bases). Between the trimmed V and J ends, which lost 3 bases and 4 bases, there was a span of 10 bases. Germline loops: CDR1 SNHLY, CDR2 FYNNEI. CDR3 length: 14 residues. DNA of the CDR3: TGTGCCAGCAGTGACGGGGCAGCGAATCAGCCCCAGCATTTT. Translation: CASSDGAANQPQHF.

The rearrangement links TRBV11-2 to TRBJ1-4; the D gene is possibly TRBD1 (5 bases). Trimming left V 2 bases short and J 4 bases short, with 14 bases between. The germline V gene encodes CDR1 SGHAT and CDR2 FQNNGV. The CDR3 covers 16 residues. The CDR3: CASSLQSGRINEKLFF. Here the CDR3 DNA reads TGTGCCAGCAGCTTACAATCGGGACGGATTAATGAAAAACTGTTTTTT.

This chain connects TRBV5-4 to TRBJ1-2; 10 bases match TRBD1. The germline CDR1 and CDR2 sequences are SGHNT and YYREEE (reference sequence). This CDR3 has 14 amino acids. V shed 4 bases and J 8 bases; nucleotides not matched to a gene: 8. CDR3 in DNA: TGTGCCAGCAGCCCGGACAGGGGGAATTGGGGCTACACCTTC. The encoded protein is CASSPDRGNWGYTF.

The genes are TRBV7-8 and TRBJ1-3; 9 nucleotides line up with TRBD1. V lost 4 bases, J lost 0 bases, and 4 bases stayed unmatched. The germline gives CDR1 SGHVS, CDR2 FQNEAQ. The CDR3 is made up of 16 amino acids. The CDR3 here is CASSSDRGNSGNTIYF. In DNA form, the CDR3 reads TGTGCCAGCAGCTCGGACAGGGGAAACTCTGGAAACACCATATATTTT.

Concerning this clone: Other DNA variants within this sample encode the same CDR3. The CDR3 nucleotides read TGTGCCAGCAGCCTCGGGCTTGGGGAGACCCAGTACTTC. It yields the protein CASSLGLGETQYF. The chain is built from TRBV2 and TRBJ2-5; D call uncertain. This CDR3 comprises 13 residues. Trimming removed 6 bases from V and 5 bases from J, with 13 bases in between. Germline CDR1 SNHLY, CDR2 FYNNEI.

The chain combines TRBV6-1 with TRBJ2-5, with D unresolved. Looked up from germline, CDR1 is MNHNS and CDR2 is SASEGT. V gave up 6 bases and J gave up 5 bases, with 13 bases separating them. This CDR3 comprises 13 residues. The CDR3 DNA reads as TGTGCCAGCAGCCTACAACGGCGGGAGACCCAGTACTTC. It is translated as CASSLQRRETQYF.

V and J are TRBV29-1 and TRBJ2-1; 7 nucleotides agree with TRBD2. CDR3 length: 18 amino acids. Unmatched junction bases numbered 19, after V lost 4 bases and J lost 4 bases. Germline-derived CDR1 and CDR2 are SQVTM and ANQGSEA. CDR3 loop: CSVGGSAWEGRKYNEQFF. The CDR3 DNA is TGCAGCGTTGGGGGGTCGGCGTGGGAGGGCCGGAAGTACAATGAGCAGTTCTTC.

CDR3 DNA sequence: TGCGCCAGCAGCTTGGCCCCGGAGGACGAGCAGTACTTC. Translating gives CASSLAPEDEQYF. V is TRBV5-1 and J is TRBJ2-7; D is possibly TRBD2 (5 bases). The CDR3 loop spans 13 amino acids. V was cut by 0 bases and J by 5 bases, with 9 bases left in between. Germline V lookup: CDR1 SGHRS, CDR2 YFSETQ. The full variable domain, rest sourced from reference TRBV5-1 and TRBJ2-7, is KAGVTQTPRYLIKTRGQQVTLSCSPISGHRSVSWYQQTPGQGLQFLFEYFSETQRNKGNFPGRFSGRQFSNSRSEMNVSTLELGDSALYLCASSLAPEDEQYFGPGTRLTVT.

As regards this clone: In the same sample, other DNA sequences code for this CDR3. The chain employs TRBV18 and TRBJ2-7; 9 bases line up with TRBD1. The CDR3 loop spans 14 amino acids. Germline CDR1 KGHSH, CDR2 LQKENI. Trimming took 3 bases from V and 2 from J; bases not matched to a gene: 2. The CDR3 here is CASSPGQGPYEQYF. Here the CDR3 DNA reads TGTGCCAGCTCACCGGGACAGGGTCCCTACGAGCAGTACTTC.

This chain links TRBV5-4 with TRBJ2-2, with 11 nucleotides matching TRBD2. Germline CDR1 SGHNT, CDR2 YYREEE (reference sequence). The CDR3 is 17 residues long. V was pared by 3 bases and J by 3 bases, with 7 bases of the junction left unmatched. The CDR3 is CASSWETSGKYTGELFF. The CDR3 DNA follows: TGTGCCAGCAGCTGGGAGACTAGCGGGAAGTACACCGGGGAGCTGTTTTTT.

The V and J genes are TRBV9 and TRBJ2-7, with D perhaps TRBD1 (6 bases). V was cut by 4 bases and J by 1 base, with 21 bases left in between. The CDR3 loop spans 17 amino acids. Germline loops: CDR1 SGDLS, CDR2 YYNGEE. CDR3 sequence reads: CASSPVARSGVSYEQYF. CDR3 DNA: TGTGCCAGCAGCCCCGTCGCTCGTTCAGGGGTTTCCTACGAGCAGTACTTC.

This chain uses TRBV5-1 with TRBJ2-3; the match to TRBD2 covers 9 bases. Germline values: CDR1 SGHRS, CDR2 YFSETQ. This CDR3 spans 16 amino acids. The V segment lost 5 bases and the J segment 0 bases; nucleotides outside the gene matches: 7. DNA of the CDR3: TGCGCCAGCAGTCGTTACAGCGGGAGGAGCACAGATACGCAGTATTTT. This sequence encodes CASSRYSGRSTDTQYF.

The genes are TRBV6-4 and TRBJ1-5; 8 nucleotides align to TRBD1. The CDR3 is made up of 13 amino acids. V lost 6 bases, J lost 7 bases, and 5 bases stayed unmatched. Germline CDR1 MRHNA, CDR2 SNTAGT. Written as DNA, the CDR3 is TGTGCCAGCAGCCAGGGGGCCGGGCAGCCCCAGCATTTT. Its protein is CASSQGAGQPQHF.